The entry below describes one TCR beta chain. This sample is drawn from a study of blood T cell repertoires in COVID-19. The overall study: T cells, B-cell-depleted T cells, or PBMCs provided the cDNA or gDNA that served as material.

Sequencing used immunoSEQ multiplex PCR; TCRdb keeps in-frame clones, though not all of them. Of fewer than 6,000 clones detected, around nine tenths appear once; the ten largest clones hold around 3%. There are 14 residues in the CDR3. Germline loops: CDR1 SGHTA, CDR2 FQGNSA. Trimming at V came to 3 bases and at J to 4 bases, leaving 3 bases not matched to a gene. Material for sequencing was peripheral blood. The origin of this receptor is a woman over 75 with acute or convalescent COVID-19. This chain joins TRBV7-2 and TRBJ2-3, with TRBD1 matching over 8 bases. The CDR3 region has the DNA TGTGCCAGCAGCTTGCTCAGGGGGCCAGATACGCAGTATTTT. It codes for CASSLLRGPDTQYF.